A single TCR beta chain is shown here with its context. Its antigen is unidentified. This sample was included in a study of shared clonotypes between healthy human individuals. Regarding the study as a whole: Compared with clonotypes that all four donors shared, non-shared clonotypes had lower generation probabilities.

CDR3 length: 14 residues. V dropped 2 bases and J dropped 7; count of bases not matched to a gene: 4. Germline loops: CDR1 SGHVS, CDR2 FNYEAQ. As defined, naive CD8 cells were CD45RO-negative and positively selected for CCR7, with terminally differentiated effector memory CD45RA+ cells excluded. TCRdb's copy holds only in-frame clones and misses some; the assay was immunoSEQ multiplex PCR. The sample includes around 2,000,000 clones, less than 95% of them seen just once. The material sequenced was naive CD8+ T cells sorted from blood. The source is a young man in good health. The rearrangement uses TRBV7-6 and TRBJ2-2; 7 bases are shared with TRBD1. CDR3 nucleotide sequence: TGTGCCAGCAGCTTAAGGCAGGGGGTCGGGGAGCTGTTTTTT. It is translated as CASSLRQGVGELFF. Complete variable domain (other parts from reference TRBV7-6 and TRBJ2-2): GAGVSQSPRYKVTKRGQDVALRCDPISGHVSLYWYRQALGQGPEFLTYFNYEAQQDKSGLPNDRFSAERPEGSISTLTIQRTEQRDSAMYRCASSLRQGVGELFFGEGSRLTVL.